This T cell receptor (beta chain) appears in the sequencing data of a study of T cell changes during pregnancy in multiple sclerosis. Clones were sequenced by immunoSEQ multiplex PCR, and TCRdb holds only the in-frame ones, with some missing. The table has approximately 31,000 clones, around 89% seen once. Germline CDR1 MDHEN, CDR2 SYDVKM. Trimming took off 5 bases at V and 1 base at J, with 12 bases between the two ends. The CDR3 length is 16 residues. Sequencing was performed on CD8+ T cells from peripheral blood mononuclear cells, taken in the second trimester of pregnancy. The TCR was taken from a female donor with multiple sclerosis, enrolled in a pregnancy study. V and J are TRBV28 and TRBJ2-6, with D possibly matching TRBD1 (6 bases). CDR3 region: CASSPDSISGANVLTF. The CDR3 bases are TGTGCCAGCAGTCCGGACAGCATTTCTGGGGCCAACGTCCTGACTTTC.